This T cell receptor (beta chain) was documented in a study of T cell repertoires in cytomegalovirus infection. About the study: The study used recently identified HLA-C-restricted and well-studied HLA-B-restricted CMV epitopes. In public TCR beta signatures, there were indications of both CMV infection and matching HLA type. Study-wide results and caveats: Adding up the frequency of public TCR beta families identified people who carried CMV plus the relevant HLA. The ex vivo response showed dominance by HLA-C-restricted CMV-specific TCR beta clonotypes.

A word on this clonotype: Its cognate antigen is unknown.

TCRdb itself ran the reads through MiXCR, one entry per CDR3 protein. The data contain some 350,000 distinct CDR3 sequences, about 35% of them singletons. This clonotype was sampled from a human donor in good health (CMV status not recorded). Some clones in this sample may be carry-over from other donors' samples. The specimen was cultured PBMCs, collected from culture after CMV antigen stimulation.

CDR3 amino acids: CASSFTSVNSPLHF. In nucleotides, the CDR3 is TGTGCCAGCAGTTTCACCAGCGTAAATTCACCCCTCCACTTT. The J gene is TRBJ1-6, the V gene TRBV12-3 or TRBV12-4; D not resolved. Trimming cost V 3 bases and J 7 bases, with 10 bases left between them. The CDR3 has 14 amino acids.